This T cell receptor (beta chain) was identified in a study of blood T cell repertoires in COVID-19. Study summary: Samples representing acute and convalescent COVID-19 were sourced from the United States, Italy and Spain. PBMCs, B-cell-depleted T cells, or T cells were the source of the cDNA or gDNA that made up the material.

Authors' data handling: Quantification of nucleated cells was approximated via reference gene primer amplification. Repertoires were generated with immunoSEQ multiplex PCR, while TCRdb's copy carries only in-frame clones and drops some. The V and J calls and the clone size are those of that table, but D and trimming were determined from the DNA. The sample holds under 250,000 clones, 83% seen once. This clone was seen a single time. The specimen sequenced was peripheral blood. This sequence originates from a woman aged 45-65 years with acute or convalescent COVID-19.

This CDR3 reads CSASTGRGVDGYTF. DNA for the CDR3: TGCAGTGCTAGTACCGGGAGGGGGGTAGATGGCTACACCTTC. V gene TRBV20-1 combines with J gene TRBJ1-2, with D possibly being TRBD1 (6 bases). The germline V gene encodes CDR1 DFQATT and CDR2 SNEGSKA (reference sequence). Trimming removed 3 bases from V and 6 bases from J, with 17 bases in between. The CDR3 is made up of 14 amino acids.